The 3 T cell receptor beta chains presented below share a single source sample, sequenced in a study of beta chain features in type 1 diabetes (dated 2018 in TCRdb). The receptor library was made with the immunoSEQ multiplex PCR assay. The entire amount of isolated RNA was reverse transcribed using the High Capacity cDNA Reverse Transcription Kit, so the sequenced TCRB transcripts were expressed ones. TCRdb holds this immuneACCESS table with in-frame rearrangements only. Some clones are missing; in checked studies, unresolved V genes explain under half, and the rest has no known cause. This sample holds 130,000 to 150,000 clones; more than 9% were observed only once. 1.3% of the sample is held by the ten biggest clonotypes. Sequenced material: naive CD4+ T cells from blood. What the cell subset or site label conveys for this sample: true naive CD4+ T cells. Receptor source: a man younger than 35 in good health.

The gene calls are TRBV6-1 and TRBJ2-7; D call uncertain. CDR1 and CDR2 from the germline V gene are MNHNS and SASEGT. Trimming took off 6 bases at V and 4 bases at J, with 13 bases between the two ends. This CDR3 region has 13 residues. Here the CDR3 reads CASRKTPDYEQYF. CDR3 in DNA: TGTGCCAGCAGGAAGACTCCCGATTACGAGCAGTACTTC.

The chain uses TRBV7-9 and TRBJ2-5, with D hard to call. With the DNA end fitting TRBJ2-7 better, the J assignment may be wrong. CDR3 length: 16 amino acids. Germline CDR1 is SEHNR and CDR2 is FQNEAQ (reference sequence). The chain's CDR3 is CASSLVGSGTDYEQYF. CDR3 nucleotides: TGTGCCAGCAGCTTAGTCGGGTCGGGTACGGATTACGAGCAGTACTTC.

CDR3 in amino acids: CASSLGTKQETQYF. In DNA, the CDR3 is TGCGCCAGCAGCCTAGGGACTAAACAAGAGACCCAGTACTTC. V and J are TRBV4-1 and TRBJ2-5; 7 nucleotides agree with TRBD2. The CDR3 consists of 14 residues. V shed 4 bases and J 2 bases; nucleotides not matched to a gene: 4. CDR1 and CDR2 from the germline V gene are MGHRA and YSYEKL.